The 7 T cell receptor beta chains below were found in one sample sequenced in a study of cytomegalovirus exposure and HLA in healthy donors. The PCR used 60 Vbeta and 13 Jbeta primers. Using immunoSEQ multiplex PCR, the repertoire was profiled, and TCRdb retains in-frame clones only, with some absent. The sample yields approximately 190,000 clones, more than 60% seen once. The sequencing input was PBMCs. These receptors originate from a woman aged 25 to 39 in good health and CMV-seropositive.

V is TRBV9 and J is TRBJ1-1, with TRBD1 matching 10 bases. The CDR3 totals 19 residues. Trimming took 0 bases from V and 0 from J; bases not matched to a gene: 11. Per the germline V gene, CDR1 is SGDLS and CDR2 is YYNGEE. The CDR3, as DNA: TGTGCCAGCAGCGTAGACCCCTGGGCGGGACAGGGGCTGAACACTGAAGCTTTCTTT. Its translation is CASSVDPWAGQGLNTEAFF.

This clone has a single count. V gene TRBV5-1 combines with J gene TRBJ1-1; weak D call: TRBD1 (6 bases). Trimming removed 2 bases from V and 2 bases from J, with 10 bases in between. This CDR3 spans 14 amino acids. Germline CDR1 SGHRS, CDR2 YFSETQ. CDR3 in DNA: TGCGCCAGCAGCTTTGCAGGGACAAACACTGAAGCTTTCTTT. Protein sequence: CASSFAGTNTEAFF.

This sequence joins TRBV15 and TRBJ1-4; D perhaps matches TRBD1 (6 bases). Germline-derived CDR1 and CDR2 are LNHNV and YYDKDF (reference sequence). Trimming pared 8 bases from V and 7 bases from J, leaving 17 bases between. The CDR3 runs to 14 residues. CDR3 residues: CATPGVGLGEKLFF. CDR3 sequence (DNA): TGTGCCACCCCAGGGGTAGGCCTCGGTGAAAAACTGTTTTTT.

CDR3 coding DNA: TGTGCCTGGATGGCGGGGGGAACCTATAATTCACCCCTCCACTTT. Its protein is CAWMAGGTYNSPLHF. V gene TRBV30 combines with J gene TRBJ1-6; D might be TRBD1 (5 bases). This CDR3 region has 15 residues. V was clipped by 4 bases and J by 2 bases, with 12 bases between them. Germline V gene data show CDR1 as GTSNPN and CDR2 as SVGIG (reference sequence). Full variable domain (outside the CDR3, taken from reference TRBV30 and TRBJ1-6): SQTIHQWPATLVQPVGSPLSLECTVEGTSNPNLYWYRQAAGRGLQLLFYSVGIGQISSEVPQNLSASRPQDRQFILSSKKLLLSDSGFYLCAWMAGGTYNSPLHFGNGTRLTVT.

This chain connects TRBV6-4 to TRBJ2-2, with TRBD1 matching over 10 bases. The V gene's germline CDR1 is MRHNA and CDR2 SNTAGT. The CDR3 runs to 18 residues. With V trimmed by 9 bases and J by 4 bases, 17 bases remained unmatched. The chain's CDR3 is CARVRRDRGSPITGELFF. The CDR3 DNA is TGTGCCAGGGTGAGGCGGGACAGGGGATCCCCGATCACCGGGGAGCTGTTTTTT.

This chain connects TRBV11-3 to TRBJ2-3, with D unresolved. The CDR3 consists of 13 residues. The germline V gene has CDR1 SGHNT and CDR2 YENEEA. V gave up 5 bases and J gave up 8 bases, with 14 bases separating them. DNA of the CDR3: TGTGCCAGCAGCGCCTCCCGAGACACTACGCAGTATTTT. It yields the protein CASSASRDTTQYF.

The chain has TRBV2 and TRBJ1-2; 8 bases line up with TRBD1. J was trimmed by 8 bases and V by 4 bases; bases with no gene match: 0. The germline gives CDR1 SNHLY, CDR2 FYNNEI. The CDR3 runs 11 residues. CDR3 protein: CASSGQGGYTF. The CDR3 DNA sequence: TGTGCCAGCAGTGGACAGGGGGGCTACACCTTC.